These T cell receptor beta chains were read from a single sample in a study of CD8+CD57+ T cells in acquired aplastic anemia. Each CDR3 protein gets one entry after TCRdb re-called the reads with MiXCR. The sample shows around 130,000 distinct CDR3 sequences, 55% to 70% of them seen only once. The sample taken for sequencing was sorted CD4+, CD8+, or CD8+CD57+ T cells (not recorded which) from PBMCs. The receptor set was obtained from a human donor with aplastic anemia. The CDR3 runs from the conserved cysteine through the conserved F or W. The D gene is left open where the match is weak. The size of a clone is reported for some rows only, either as once, few or many, or as a class for expanded clones.

>-|TRBV2|14|-|TRBJ2-7
TGTGCCAGCATGGGCGGCCGACTATCCTACGAGCAGTACTTC
CASMGGRLSYEQYF
>-|TRBV7-3|12|-|TRBJ2-3
TGTGCCAGCAGCCAAGTAGTAGATACGCAGTATTTT
CASSQVVDTQYF
>-|TRBV2|11|-|TRBJ2-5
TGTGCCAGCGCGGGCCAAGAGACCCAGTACTTC
CASAGQETQYF
>TRBD1|TRBV2|13|once|TRBJ2-1
TGTGCCAGCGCGGACAGGGGCTACAATGAGCAGTTCTTC
CASADRGYNEQFF
>-|TRBV6-2/TRBV6-3|15|few|TRBJ1-5
TGTGCCAGCAGTTACTCGGGACTTTCGGCGCAGCCCCAGCATTTT
CASSYSGLSAQPQHF
>TRBD1|TRBV27|14|few|TRBJ2-7
TGTGCCAGCAGTCCGAGGGACAGGGGCCACGATCAGTACTTC
CASSPRDRGHDQYF
>TRBD1|TRBV14|15|-|TRBJ2-2
TGTGCCAGCAGCCAAGGCCCCAGGGACAGCGGGGAGCTGTTTTTT
CASSQGPRDSGELFF
>TRBD1|TRBV30|11|-|TRBJ1-2
TGTGCCTGGGGACAGGACTATGGCTACACCTTC
CAWGQDYGYTF
>TRBD2|TRBV11-1|16|many|TRBJ2-2
TGTGCCAGCATCCCCACCTGGCGGGGGGGCACCGGGGAGCTGTTTTTT
CASIPTWRGGTGELFF
>-|TRBV7-3|13|-|TRBJ2-1
TGTGCCAGCAGCTTATCTCAGCCCAATGAGCAGTTCTTC
CASSLSQPNEQFF
>-|TRBV9|14|-|TRBJ2-3
TGTGCCAGCAGCCAAGGCCTAGCGCTCGATACGCAGTATTTT
CASSQGLALDTQYF
>TRBD1|TRBV24-1|16|few|TRBJ2-5
TGTGCCACCAGTGATTCTGGCAGGGGGCGCCGGGAGACCCAGTACTTC
CATSDSGRGRRETQYF
>-|TRBV19|15|-|TRBJ1-1
TGTGCCAGTAGTATCGGAGTGAGGGGTGGGACTGAAGCTTTCTTT
CASSIGVRGGTEAFF
>-|TRBV7-2|13|once|TRBJ2-5
TGTGCCAGCAGCTCGTGGGGGAGGGAGACCCAGTACTTC
CASSSWGRETQYF
>-|TRBV6-1|14|few|TRBJ1-4
TGTGCCAGCAGTGATTGGGGCTCGAATGAAAAACTGTTTTTT
CASSDWGSNEKLFF
>-|TRBV2|11|-|TRBJ2-1
TGTGCCAGCAGTGAGTCGGGGTACCAGTTCTTC
CASSESGYQFF
>TRBD2|TRBV9|15|many|TRBJ2-1
TGTGCCAGCAGCGCTTGGACTAGCGGATCCAATGAGCAGTTCTTC
CASSAWTSGSNEQFF
>TRBD1|TRBV28|14|-|TRBJ1-5
TGTGCCAGCACCCCGGGACAGGGACGTCAGCCCCAGCATTTT
CASTPGQGRQPQHF